This T cell receptor beta chain was sequenced for a study of cytomegalovirus exposure and HLA in healthy donors. The study, taken as a whole, reports: In a later analysis, parvovirus B19, influenza, CMV and Epstein-Barr virus appeared linked to several top co-occurrence clusters. Later on, an analysis showed TCR association rates differing by HLA locus, with DRB1 the most and HLA-C the fewest. The classifier, whose performance was assessed in both the original and validation cohorts, reportedly diagnosed cytomegalovirus status with high specificity and sensitivity.

Points on this clone: Its antigen is not identified.

V lost 3 bases and J lost 6, with 18 bases in between. The CDR3 contains 15 residues. Germline V gene lookup returns CDR1 SGHKS and CDR2 YYEKEE (reference sequence). Use of 60 Vbeta and 13 Jbeta primers characterized the PCR. The table came from immunoSEQ multiplex PCR; TCRdb's copy has only in-frame clones and leaves some out. The table lists roughly 78,000 clones, less than 75% of them singletons, with approximately 5.7% in the top ten. Sequenced material: PBMCs. J is TRBJ1-2 and V is TRBV5-5; D may be TRBD1 (6 bases). This clonotype was sampled from a man under 40 in good health and CMV-seropositive. This chain's CDR3 is CASSSPSGGGDGYTF. CDR3 bases: TGTGCCAGCAGCTCACCGAGTGGGGGGGGCGATGGCTACACCTTC.